These 12 T cell receptor beta chains were sequenced from one sample in a study of T-cell memory formation after mild COVID-19. From the 5' RACE reads, TCRdb called clonotypes with MiXCR, one entry per CDR3 protein. Of roughly 350,000 distinct CDR3 sequences listed, 20% to 25% are singletons. Sequenced input: PBMCs or a T cell subset sorted from them (not recorded which). These receptors were obtained from an adult woman who had mild COVID-19 (a few samples of this study predate the infection). Cell type and time point are not known.

This clonotype appeared a single time. The J gene is TRBJ2-1, the V gene TRBV7-2, with 9 bases fitting TRBD2. Germline-derived CDR1 and CDR2 are SGHTA and FQGNSA. The CDR3 loop spans 15 amino acids. V was clipped by 5 bases and J by 5 bases; unmatched bases: 7. CDR3 sequence: CASSRRAGGNNEQFF. The DNA of the CDR3 is TGTGCCAGCAGCCGGAGAGCGGGGGGAAACAATGAGCAGTTCTTC.

This clonotype was observed a handful of times. This sequence joins TRBV4-1 and TRBJ1-1, with D unclear. Germline loops: CDR1 MGHRA, CDR2 YSYEKL. Trimming took off 2 bases at V and 1 base at J, with 8 bases between the two ends. This CDR3 spans 14 amino acids. The CDR3 loop reads CASSQLRSNTEAFF. CDR3 DNA: TGCGCCAGCAGCCAATTAAGGTCGAACACTGAAGCTTTCTTT.

This chain connects TRBV7-9 to TRBJ1-4; 7 bases fit TRBD1. J lost 10 bases, V lost 1 base, and 9 bases had no gene match. CDR1 and CDR2 (germline): SEHNR, FQNEAQ (reference sequence). The CDR3 extends over 15 amino acids. The CDR3 protein is CASSLDPTGRGKLFF. CDR3 nucleotides: TGTGCCAGCAGCTTAGACCCGACAGGGAGAGGAAAACTGTTTTTT.

This clonotype came up a few times. This chain links TRBV9 with TRBJ2-2, with 8 positions matching TRBD1. There are 16 residues in the CDR3. The V gene end was trimmed by 0 bases and the J gene end by 4 bases; junction bases not matched to a gene: 5. CDR1 is SGDLS, CDR2 YYNGEE, per germline. The CDR3 sequence: CASSVAGTGGTGELFF. The CDR3 DNA is TGTGCCAGCAGCGTAGCTGGAACAGGGGGCACCGGGGAGCTGTTTTTT. The whole variable domain, filled in from reference TRBV9 and TRBJ2-2, reads DSGVTQTPKHLITATGQRVTLRCSPRSGDLSVYWYQQSLDQGLQFLIQYYNGEERAKGNILERFSAQQFPDLHSELNLSSLELGDSALYFCASSVAGTGGTGELFFGEGSRLTVL.

This clonotype showed up just a few times. The rearrangement joins TRBV7-9 to TRBJ2-4; 10 positions agree with TRBD1. This CDR3 has 15 amino acids. V dropped 5 bases and J dropped 8; count of bases not matched to a gene: 9. The germline V gene has CDR1 SEHNR and CDR2 FQNEAQ (reference sequence). CDR3 residues: CASSSRDRGMDIQYF. The CDR3 coding sequence is TGTGCCAGCAGCAGCCGGGACAGGGGAATGGACATTCAGTACTTC.

The CDR3 DNA is TGTGCCAGCAGCAGACAGGGCGTTTCCTACGAGCAGTACTTC. It specifies CASSRQGVSYEQYF. The chain couples TRBV7-6 to TRBJ2-7; 7 nucleotides agree with TRBD1. J was trimmed by 1 base and V by 5 bases; bases with no gene match: 5. Per the germline V gene, CDR1 is SGHVS and CDR2 is FNYEAQ. The CDR3 has 14 residues.

This clonotype occurred a few times. The chain carries TRBV6-2 or TRBV6-3 and TRBJ2-5; 8 bases fit TRBD2. The germline V gene has CDR1 MNHEY and CDR2 SVGEGT. This CDR3 has 14 amino acids. V lost 6 bases, J lost 4 bases, and 7 bases stayed unmatched. This CDR3 reads CASRIAGGGETQYF. CDR3 coding DNA: TGTGCCAGCAGAATCGCGGGAGGAGGAGAGACCCAGTACTTC.

This clonotype came up a few times. The chain joins TRBV7-8 to TRBJ2-2; TRBD1 matches 8 bases. The CDR3 loop spans 15 amino acids. After removal of 2 bases from V and 6 bases from J, the junction contained 5 bases not matched to a gene. Germline V gene sequence: CDR1 SGHVS, CDR2 FQNEAQ. Here the CDR3 reads CASSLRQGSSGELFF. CDR3 nucleotides: TGTGCCAGCAGCTTACGACAGGGGTCCTCCGGGGAGCTGTTTTTT.

V is TRBV5-5 and J is TRBJ1-5, with D hard to call. Trimming removed 0 bases from V and 1 base from J, with 14 bases in between. The CDR3 spans 17 residues. Germline V gene lookup returns CDR1 SGHKS and CDR2 YYEKEE (reference sequence). This CDR3 reads CASSLERPTGSNQPQHF. In DNA, the CDR3 is TGTGCCAGCAGCTTGGAGCGGCCGACCGGGAGCAATCAGCCCCAGCATTTT.

This clonotype was found a few times. The DNA of the CDR3 is TGCAGTGCTATGAGGGATAGCTCCTACGAGCAGTACTTC. Translating gives CSAMRDSSYEQYF. V usage is TRBV20-1 and J usage is TRBJ2-7; a possible D gene is TRBD2 (5 bases). This CDR3 spans 13 amino acids. Trimming took off 4 bases at V and 0 bases at J, with 10 bases between the two ends. Germline V gene lookup returns CDR1 DFQATT and CDR2 SNEGSKA (reference sequence).

This clonotype was found a few times. V is TRBV7-9 and J is TRBJ1-2; 8 nucleotides match TRBD1. Germline CDR1 is SEHNR and CDR2 is FQNEAQ (reference sequence). V gave up 3 bases and J gave up 4 bases; unmatched junction bases: 10. The length of the CDR3 is 16 residues. CDR3 region: CASSFPTAGGLYGYTF. Written as DNA, the CDR3 is TGTGCCAGCAGCTTTCCGACTGCAGGGGGCCTCTATGGCTACACCTTC.

The chain recombines TRBV6-6 with TRBJ1-1, with 8 bases fitting TRBD1. The CDR3 loop spans 16 amino acids. After removal of 0 bases from V and 4 bases from J, the junction contained 7 bases not matched to a gene. Germline V gene sequence: CDR1 MNHNY, CDR2 SVGAGI (reference sequence). The CDR3 reads CASSYSGRGQGTEAFF. CDR3 nucleotides: TGTGCCAGCAGTTACTCTGGCAGGGGGCAAGGCACTGAAGCTTTCTTT.